One and the same sample provided the 18 T cell receptor beta chains below, sequenced in a study of shared clonotypes between healthy human individuals. Naive CD8 isolation took CD45RO-negative cells positively selected for CCR7 and excluded terminally differentiated effector memory CD45RA+ cells. Sequenced by immunoSEQ multiplex PCR; TCRdb stores in-frame clones only, minus some. The table includes roughly 570,000 clones, about 98% detected once. Sequences were obtained from naive CD8+ T cells sorted from blood. These receptors all come from a man between 25 and 39 years old in good health.

The J gene is TRBJ1-1, the V gene TRBV7-6, with D uncertain. Germline loops: CDR1 SGHVS, CDR2 FNYEAQ. The ends were cut back, 5 bases at V and 4 bases at J, with 14 bases in the middle. This CDR3 is built from 14 residues. The CDR3 coding sequence is TGTGCCAGCAGCACACAAAACGTGGGCACTGAAGCTTTCTTT. As protein: CASSTQNVGTEAFF.

V gene TRBV11-2 combines with J gene TRBJ2-1; no clear D. This CDR3 spans 13 amino acids. In germline, CDR1 is SGHAT, CDR2 FQNNGV. V was trimmed by 3 bases and J by 8 bases, leaving 11 bases between them. CDR3 residues: CASSFGRVDEQFF. The CDR3 DNA follows: TGTGCCAGCAGCTTTGGACGTGTGGATGAGCAGTTCTTC.

The chain has TRBV7-8 and TRBJ2-7, with a tentative D call TRBD1 (6 bases). Trimming shortened V by 5 bases and J by 3 bases, and 14 bases separated the two germline ends. The CDR3 runs to 14 residues. Germline values: CDR1 SGHVS, CDR2 FQNEAQ. The CDR3 loop is CASSLNPGDYEQYF. In nucleotides, the CDR3 is TGTGCCAGCAGCCTAAATCCAGGGGACTACGAGCAGTACTTC.

V and J are TRBV7-9 and TRBJ2-7; D may be TRBD1 or TRBD2 (6 bases each). The CDR3 has 15 amino acids. Germline CDR1 SEHNR, CDR2 FQNEAQ (reference sequence). The ends were cut back, 9 bases at V and 4 bases at J, with 22 bases in the middle. The CDR3 DNA reads as TGTGCCAGTAGGGGGGAGCACGGCAGGTCATACGAGCAGTACTTC. This translates into CASRGEHGRSYEQYF. The entire variable domain, with the rest obtained from reference TRBV7-9 and TRBJ2-7, is as follows: DTGVSQNPRHKITKRGQNVTFRCDPISEHNRLYWYRQTLGQGPEFLTYFQNEAQLEKSRLLSDRFSAERPKGSFSTLEIQRTEQGDSAMYLCASRGEHGRSYEQYFGPGTRLTVT.

This chain links TRBV18 with TRBJ2-1, with 7 bases fitting TRBD1. Germline V gene data show CDR1 as KGHSH and CDR2 as LQKENI. This CDR3 comprises 14 residues. Losses at the gene ends were 3 bases for V and 6 bases for J; bases not matched to a gene: 5. The CDR3 DNA reads TGTGCCAGCTCACCCGGACAGGCCATCAATGAGCAGTTCTTC. This encodes CASSPGQAINEQFF. Full variable domain (rest looked up from reference TRBV18 and TRBJ2-1): NAGVMQNPRHLVRRRGQEARLRCSPMKGHSHVYWYRQLPEEGLKFMVYLQKENIIDESGMPKERFSAEFPKEGPSILRIQQVVRGDSAAYFCASSPGQAINEQFFGPGTRLTVL.

This clone came up once. The CDR3 DNA reads TGTGCCAGCAGTATCCAGGGGGCGGGCGGCTACACCTTC. This sequence encodes CASSIQGAGGYTF. This chain uses TRBV28 with TRBJ1-2; 8 positions match TRBD1. The CDR3 is 13 amino acids. The V gene end was trimmed by 5 bases and the J gene end by 8 bases; junction bases not matched to a gene: 7. Per the germline V gene, CDR1 is MDHEN and CDR2 is SYDVKM.

The genes are TRBV7-9 and TRBJ2-7; maybe TRBD1 (6 bases). The CDR3 runs 17 residues. V lost 5 bases and J 2 bases, leaving 22 bases between the germline ends. CDR1 SEHNR and CDR2 FQNEAQ come from the germline V gene (reference sequence). The CDR3: CASSPPYRAHPTYEQYF. As DNA, the CDR3 is TGTGCCAGCAGCCCACCCTACAGGGCACACCCTACCTACGAGCAGTACTTC.

The chain carries TRBV7-2 and TRBJ2-7, with a weak D call TRBD2 (6 bases). There are 16 residues in the CDR3. The germline gives CDR1 SGHTA, CDR2 FQGNSA. Trimming shortened V by 5 bases and J by 4 bases, and 21 bases separated the two germline ends. The CDR3 region is CASSLPRDSPIYEQYF. The DNA of the CDR3 is TGTGCCAGCAGCCTTCCCCGGGACTCGCCAATTTACGAGCAGTACTTC.

The V call is TRBV15, the J call TRBJ2-7; TRBD2 agrees at 11 bases. CDR3 length equals 16 residues. Germline V gene data show CDR1 as LNHNV and CDR2 as YYDKDF (reference sequence). Unmatched junction bases numbered 7, after V lost 0 bases and J lost 6 bases. The CDR3, as DNA: TGTGCCACCAGCAGAGATCCCGGGCTAGCGGGAGGCGAGCAGTACTTC. Its protein is CATSRDPGLAGGEQYF.

The genes are TRBV6-1 and TRBJ1-5; D unclear. The CDR3 is 15 amino acids. V gave up 1 base and J gave up 0 bases, with 7 bases separating them. The germline CDR1 and CDR2 sequences are MNHNS and SASEGT. The CDR3: CASSEDIFSNQPQHF. CDR3 DNA: TGTGCCAGCAGTGAAGACATCTTTAGCAATCAGCCCCAGCATTTT.

The rearrangement uses TRBV27 and TRBJ2-7, with D perhaps matching TRBD1 (6 bases). V lost 5 bases to trimming and J lost 7 bases, with 9 bases between them. CDR3 length: 11 amino acids. The V gene's germline CDR1 is MNHEY and CDR2 SMNVEV (reference sequence). CDR3 protein: CASSSDREQYF. CDR3 coding DNA: TGTGCCAGCAGTAGCGACAGGGAGCAGTACTTC.

J is TRBJ2-1 and V is TRBV6-5, with D perhaps being TRBD1 or TRBD2 (5 bases each). Germline CDR1 reads MNHEY; CDR2 reads SVGAGI. The V end lost 0 bases, the J end lost 9 bases, and 18 bases lay between the germline ends. CDR3 length: 16 amino acids. DNA for the CDR3: TGTGCCAGCAGTTACTCTCCCAGGACACAACGGGGTGAGCAGTTCTTC. It yields the protein CASSYSPRTQRGEQFF.

This chain joins TRBV11-2 and TRBJ2-3, with D possibly TRBD2 on 5 matching bases. The CDR3 loop spans 15 amino acids. The germline V gene encodes CDR1 SGHAT and CDR2 FQNNGV. Deletions cut 2 bases from V and 4 bases from J, with 13 bases between. This CDR3 reads CASSLWASTPDTQYF. The CDR3, as DNA: TGTGCCAGCAGCTTATGGGCTAGCACCCCAGATACGCAGTATTTT.

The chain is built from TRBV6-1 and TRBJ1-4; D is unclear. The V and J ends lost 4 bases and 8 bases respectively, with 11 bases between them. The CDR3 is 13 amino acids. The germline CDR1 and CDR2 sequences are MNHNS and SASEGT. CDR3 DNA: TGTGCCAGCAGTGTCAGGACCGGGGAAAAACTGTTTTTT. This sequence encodes CASSVRTGEKLFF.

This clone was counted once. The V gene is TRBV11-2, the J gene TRBJ2-1, with TRBD2 matching over 8 bases. Trimming removed 6 bases from V and 8 bases from J; junction bases left unmatched: 15. This CDR3 is 16 amino acids long. Germline CDR1 and CDR2: SGHAT and FQNNGV. The DNA of the CDR3 is TGTGCCAGCAGTCATTTAGCGGGGACATGGGTCGATGAGCAGTTCTTC. It encodes CASSHLAGTWVDEQFF.

V is TRBV4-1 and J is TRBJ1-2; D not resolved. Looked up from germline, CDR1 is MGHRA and CDR2 is YSYEKL. The CDR3 spans 15 residues. Trimming left V 8 bases short and J 2 bases short, with 18 bases between. The CDR3 DNA sequence: TGCGCCAGCCGGCTCCGGGCTCAACCGAACTATGGCTACACCTTC. Its protein product is CASRLRAQPNYGYTF.

The table lists this clone with a count of one. The gene calls are TRBV4-1 and TRBJ1-5, with D possibly being TRBD1 (6 bases). With 0 bases removed from V and 3 bases from J, the gap between germline ends came to 9 bases. Germline assignment: CDR1 MGHRA and CDR2 YSYEKL. The CDR3 is made up of 15 amino acids. For the CDR3, the DNA is TGCGCCAGCAGCCAAGAGGACAGTTACAATCAGCCCCAGCATTTT. Translation gives CASSQEDSYNQPQHF.

This chain uses TRBV11-3 with TRBJ2-5; the match to TRBD1 covers 7 bases. This CDR3 has 13 amino acids. Germline loops: CDR1 SGHNT, CDR2 YENEEA. The junction had 3 bases not matched to a gene; V was cut back by 5 bases and J by 3 bases. For the CDR3, the DNA is TGTGCCAGCAGCAAAGGGACAGAAGAGACCCAGTACTTC. Translating gives CASSKGTEETQYF.